Listed below are T cell receptor beta chains from one sample, sequenced in a study of neurological immune-mediated disorders. A single record per CDR3 protein comes from TCRdb applying MiXCR to the 5' RACE reads. This sample yields tens of thousands of distinct CDR3 sequences, of which 4% to 5.5% are seen a single time; around 5.7% belongs to the top ten. The sample consisted of PBMCs. These receptors were obtained from a woman in her sixties with multiple sclerosis. The CDR3 runs from the conserved cysteine through the conserved F or W. The D gene is left open where the match is weak. The size field is filled for only some rows; it gives once, few, many or a size class.

TRBV7-2	TRBD2	TRBJ2-2	many	CASSPSSGGDTGELFF	TGTGCCAGCAGCCCTTCTAGCGGGGGAGACACCGGGGAGCTGTTTTTT
TRBV5-6	NA	TRBJ2-3	many	CASSSTTGAPVDTQYF	TGTGCCAGCAGCTCGACTACGGGGGCCCCGGTAGATACGCAGTATTTT
TRBV10-3	NA	TRBJ2-7	many	CAIRTESSYEQYF	TGTGCCATCAGGACAGAGAGCTCCTACGAGCAGTACTTC
TRBV4-1	NA	TRBJ1-1	many	CASSQGGRTEAFF	TGCGCCAGCAGCCAAGGAGGGAGAACTGAAGCTTTCTTT
TRBV10-3	TRBD1	TRBJ2-2	many	CAISSPGQGGPGELFF	TGTGCCATCAGTTCCCCGGGACAGGGAGGCCCCGGGGAGCTGTTTTTT
TRBV29-1	NA	TRBJ1-1	few	CATEGGAEAFF	TGCGCAACTGAAGGAGGGGCTGAAGCTTTCTTT
TRBV12-3/TRBV12-4	NA	TRBJ2-3	few	CASSLDSHEDTQYF	TGTGCCAGCAGTTTGGACAGTCATGAGGATACGCAGTATTTT
TRBV4-1	TRBD1	TRBJ2-6	many	CASSQGQGAYGANVLTF	TGCGCCAGCAGCCAAGGACAGGGGGCGTATGGGGCCAACGTCCTGACTTTC
TRBV5-1	NA	TRBJ1-6	NA	CTSSLDSYNSPLHF	TGCACCAGCAGCTTAGACAGTTATAATTCACCCCTACACTTT
TRBV3-1	NA	TRBJ2-3	many	CASSLEPGTDTQYF	TGTGCCAGCAGCCTGGAACCCGGCACAGATACGCAGTATTTT
TRBV28	NA	TRBJ2-7	few	CASSNTPPGEQYF	TGTGCCAGCAGCAACACCCCGCCTGGCGAGCAGTACTTC